Listed below are T cell receptor beta chains from one sample, sequenced in a study of blood T cell repertoires in COVID-19. Profiling relied on immunoSEQ multiplex PCR, and the TCRdb table lists in-frame clones only, not all of them. The sample consists of about 42,000 clones, nearly 90% of them appearing once. The sequencing input was peripheral blood. The receptors stem from a man aged 50-60 years with active COVID-19. Each CDR3 is given with its conserved first and last residue. The D gene is left open where the match is weak. Part of the rows lack a size; the others show once, few, many or a class for expanded clones.

clone_size	v_call	j_call	d_call	cdr3_aa	cdr3_nt
.	TRBV19	TRBJ2-7	TRBD1	CASSMGTGGKAYEQYF	TGTGCCAGTAGTATGGGGACAGGGGGTAAGGCCTACGAGCAGTACTTC
.	TRBV3-1/TRBV3-2	TRBJ2-2	TRBD2	CASSHHGTSGGKSGELFF	TGTGCCAGCAGCCATCATGGGACTAGCGGGGGGAAATCCGGGGAGCTGTTTTTT
.	TRBV28	TRBJ2-5	.	CASSLYGTTPKETQYF	TGTGCCAGCAGTTTATACGGGACAACTCCCAAAGAGACCCAGTACTTC
.	TRBV20-1	TRBJ1-5	TRBD1	CSASGTGVIQPQHF	TGCAGTGCGAGTGGGACAGGGGTAATCCAGCCCCAGCATTTT
.	TRBV4-1	TRBJ1-2	TRBD1	CASSQDEGAKGGYTF	TGCGCCAGCAGCCAAGACGAGGGGGCGAAGGGTGGCTACACCTTC
.	TRBV10-3	TRBJ2-3	TRBD2	CAISVAGGSTDTQYF	TGTGCCATCAGTGTAGCGGGGGGGAGCACAGATACGCAGTATTTT
.	TRBV7-2	TRBJ2-7	TRBD1	CASSPTRDSVSYEQYF	TGTGCCAGCAGCCCCACGAGGGACAGTGTTTCCTACGAGCAGTACTTC
.	TRBV5-1	TRBJ2-5	.	CASSLYGREETQYF	TGCGCCAGCAGCTTGTATGGGAGAGAAGAGACCCAGTACTTC
.	TRBV7-3	TRBJ1-1	.	CASSFTSVTEAFF	TGTGCCAGCAGCTTCACCTCGGTCACTGAAGCTTTCTTT
.	TRBV12-3/TRBV12-4	TRBJ1-2	TRBD1	CASKEQGFGYTF	TGTGCCAGCAAAGAACAGGGGTTTGGCTACACCTTC
.	TRBV7-9	TRBJ2-1	TRBD2	CASSLDQGLAGGPREQFF	TGTGCCAGCAGCTTAGACCAAGGACTAGCGGGGGGGCCTCGAGAGCAGTTCTTC
.	TRBV7-3	TRBJ2-5	.	CASSPRGRGDKTQYF	TGTGCCAGCAGCCCCAGGGGCAGGGGAGATAAGACCCAGTACTTC
few	TRBV2	TRBJ1-5	TRBD1	CASRGQNSNQPQHF	TGTGCCAGCAGGGGACAGAATAGCAATCAGCCCCAGCATTTT
few	TRBV5-1	TRBJ2-5	.	CASSLRGNQETQYF	TGCGCCAGCAGCTTAAGAGGCAATCAAGAGACCCAGTACTTC
.	TRBV10-1	TRBJ2-1	TRBD1	CASSESIGTGGDNEQFF	TGCGCCAGCAGTGAGTCGATCGGGACAGGAGGGGACAATGAGCAGTTCTTC
.	TRBV7-2	TRBJ1-1	.	CASSTQRHTEAFF	TGTGCCAGCAGCACCCAGCGGCACACTGAAGCTTTCTTT